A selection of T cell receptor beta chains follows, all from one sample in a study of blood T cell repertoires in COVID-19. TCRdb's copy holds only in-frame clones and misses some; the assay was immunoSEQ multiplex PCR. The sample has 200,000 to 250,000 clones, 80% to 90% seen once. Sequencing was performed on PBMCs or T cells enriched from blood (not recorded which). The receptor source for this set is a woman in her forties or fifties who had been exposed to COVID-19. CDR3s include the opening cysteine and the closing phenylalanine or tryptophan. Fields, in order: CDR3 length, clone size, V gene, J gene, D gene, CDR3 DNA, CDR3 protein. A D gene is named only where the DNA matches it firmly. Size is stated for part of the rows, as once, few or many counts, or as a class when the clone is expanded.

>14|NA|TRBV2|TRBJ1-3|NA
TGTGCCAGCAGAAGAGGTTACTCTGGAAACACCATATATTTT
CASRRGYSGNTIYF
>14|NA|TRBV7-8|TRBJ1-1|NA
TGTGCCAGCAGCTTAACAGGGCTGAACACTGAAGCTTTCTTT
CASSLTGLNTEAFF
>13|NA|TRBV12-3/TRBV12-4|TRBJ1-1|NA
TGTGCCACTTACCGGCAGGTGAACACTGAAGCTTTCTTT
CATYRQVNTEAFF
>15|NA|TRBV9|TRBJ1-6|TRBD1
TGTGCCAGCAGCGGACGGACAGGGAATAATTCACCCCTCCACTTT
CASSGRTGNNSPLHF
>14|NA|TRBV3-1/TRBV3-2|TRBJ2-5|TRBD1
TGTGCCAGCAGCCATCTAGGGGGCCCAGAGACCCAGTACTTC
CASSHLGGPETQYF
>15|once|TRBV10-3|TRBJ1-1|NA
TGTGCCATCAGTGACCAAGACAGGTTCAACACTGAAGCTTTCTTT
CAISDQDRFNTEAFF
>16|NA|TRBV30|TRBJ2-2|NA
TGTGCCTGGGGCCCCCAGGGCCACGCGAACACCGGGGAGCTGTTTTTT
CAWGPQGHANTGELFF
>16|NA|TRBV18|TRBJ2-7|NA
TGTGCCAGCTCGCATACACAGGGCCCGAGATTCGTCGAGCAGTACTTC
CASSHTQGPRFVEQYF
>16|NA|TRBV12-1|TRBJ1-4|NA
TGTGCCAGCAGCTCAGAAATGGACAGGAATAATGAAAAACTGTTTTTT
CASSSEMDRNNEKLFF
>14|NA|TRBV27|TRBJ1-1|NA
TGTGCCAGCAGTTTTAGACACGCGAACACTGAAGCTTTCTTT
CASSFRHANTEAFF
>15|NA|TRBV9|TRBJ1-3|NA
TGTGCCAGCAGCCCACTCCAGGGGACTGGAAACACCATATATTTT
CASSPLQGTGNTIYF
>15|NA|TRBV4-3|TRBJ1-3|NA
TGCGCCAGCAGCCAAGATGCAGGGGAAGGAAACACCATATATTTT
CASSQDAGEGNTIYF
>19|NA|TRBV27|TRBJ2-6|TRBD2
TGTGCCAGCAGTTCCCAACCCGGACTAGCGGGGGTTGGGGCCAACGTCCTGACTTTC
CASSSQPGLAGVGANVLTF
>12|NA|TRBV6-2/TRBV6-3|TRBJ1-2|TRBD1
TGTGCCAGCAGTTACGGCGGCAGGGGGTACACCTTC
CASSYGGRGYTF
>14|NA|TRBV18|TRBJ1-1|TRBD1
TGTGCCAGCTCTCCGGACAGGGTGAGCACTGAAGCTTTCTTT
CASSPDRVSTEAFF
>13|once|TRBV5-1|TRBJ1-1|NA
TGCGCCAGCAGCTTGGAAGGGGGATTAGAAGCTTTCTTT
CASSLEGGLEAFF
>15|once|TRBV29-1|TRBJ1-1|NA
TGCAGCGTTGCCGGACAACGGAAGGCGAACACTGAAGCTTTCTTT
CSVAGQRKANTEAFF
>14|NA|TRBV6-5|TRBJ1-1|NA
TGTGCCAGCAGTTACCACGGAGGGGACACTGAAGCTTTCTTT
CASSYHGGDTEAFF
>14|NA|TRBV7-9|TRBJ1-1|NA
TGTGCCAGCAGCCAAACTACAGGGAACACTGAAGCTTTCTTT
CASSQTTGNTEAFF
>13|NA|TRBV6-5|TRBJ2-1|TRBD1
TGTGCCAGCAGACAGGGGGCAAGCAATGAGCAGTTCTTC
CASRQGASNEQFF
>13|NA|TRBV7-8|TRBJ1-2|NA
TGTGCCAGCAGCTTAGCCCCGGAGCAGGGCTACACCTTC
CASSLAPEQGYTF
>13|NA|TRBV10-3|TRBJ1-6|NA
TGTGCCATCAGTCGGGTCTCTAATTCACCCCTCCACTTT
CAISRVSNSPLHF
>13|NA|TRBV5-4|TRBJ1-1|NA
TGTGCCAGCAGTTTCGACAGGAACACTGAAGCTTTCTTT
CASSFDRNTEAFF